This T cell receptor (beta chain) was recorded in a study of CD8 T cells in Susac syndrome (dated by TCRdb to about 2019). Concerning the study at large: The study used repertoire sequencing to test whether antigen drove CD8+ T cell activation and differentiation in Susac syndrome. Results the study describes overall, beyond this receptor: The TCR sequencing and HLA analysis was acknowledged to have included a relatively small number of individuals.

RNA was extracted using the RNeasy kit, and roughly 0.5 to 1 microgram was reverse transcribed with random hexamers. The immunoSEQ multiplex PCR assay, which covers 54 Vbeta and 13 Jbeta segments, was used to amplify TCR beta CDR3 regions. To correct PCR amplification bias, a synthetic template baseline was used for both primer optimization and computational correction. The paper's data handling went like this. Reads were annotated to V, D and J genes per IMGT and analyzed with immunoSEQ Analyzer, keeping only productive sequences. Clonality was calculated as one minus the Shannon entropy normalized by log2 of the number of productive unique sequences. For each patient and control, public and private clones were evaluated within the 100 most prevalent clones. Susac-specific clones were defined as absent from healthy and MS cohorts, some 1,000 published viral clones and other ImmuneACCESS disease sequences. TCRdb applied fastp at Q25 and MiXCR to the public reads, then kept only in-frame beta chains. Each entry is one CDR3 protein sequence, shown with its most common DNA and genes. It is TCRdb's table, rather than the study itself, that gives the V and J calls and clone size. This sample is represented by about 120,000 distinct CDR3 sequences; 94% of them were singletons. About 0.089% of the sample is held by the ten biggest clonotypes.

A word on this clonotype: What this receptor recognizes is not known. Nothing much larger sits one base from this clone, and base qualities are not available.

High-throughput TCR beta sequencing profiled peripheral blood CD8+ and CD4+ T cells from healthy donors, Susac syndrome patients and multiple sclerosis patients. Healthy donors were included as age- and sex-matched controls. Bulk CD8+ and CD4+ T cells were purified by magnetic negative isolation, whereas CD8+ TEMRA cells were enriched by FACS. Blood was drawn into EDTA tubes, processed within 24 hours, and PBMCs were isolated by density gradient centrifugation. PBMCs intended for TCR sequencing were cryopreserved in liquid nitrogen and thawed later in a water bath at 37 degrees C. The sorted or isolated CD4+, CD8+ and CD8+ TEMRA cells reached a purity of at least 90%. What was sequenced was CD4+ T cells from PBMCs. This clonotype originated in a human donor in good health.

The DNA reads TGTGCCAGCTCACTTGCAGGGGATTCCTCCTACGAGCAGTACTTC. Translated, this gives CASSLAGDSSYEQYF. The chain couples TRBV18 to TRBJ2-7; TRBD1 might be the D gene, on 6 matching bases. The CDR3 holds 15 amino acids from the cysteine to the phenylalanine. Only the CDR3 DNA stays, 45 bases, in frame from base 1. Reading the germline V gene gives CDR1 KGHSH and CDR2 LQKENI. V and J are truncated by 4 bases and 0 bases respectively, leaving an intervening sequence of 13 bases.